This TCR beta chain emerged from a study of T cell changes during pregnancy in multiple sclerosis. Assay used: immunoSEQ multiplex PCR; TCRdb lists only in-frame clones, some missing. This table has about 100,000 clones, approximately 92% appearing once. This specimen consisted of peripheral blood, obtained in the second trimester of pregnancy. The sequence was collected from a female donor with multiple sclerosis, enrolled in a pregnancy study.

The CDR3 DNA reads as TGTGCCAGCAGCGTTTCAGTGAACACTGAAGCTTTCTTT. It yields the protein CASSVSVNTEAFF. The chain links TRBV9 to TRBJ1-1; D is unresolved. The length of the CDR3 is 13 residues. Germline CDR1 SGDLS, CDR2 YYNGEE. Trimming took 2 bases from V and 0 from J, leaving 5 bases between them.